The 11 T cell receptor beta chains below come from one sample, sequenced in a study of radiotherapy plus CTLA-4 blockade in lung cancer. The table came from immunoSEQ multiplex PCR; TCRdb's copy has only in-frame clones and leaves some out. The data hold about 39,000 clones, with 79% observed a single time. This specimen was peripheral blood, taken from a patient treated with radiotherapy plus ipilimumab. These receptor sequences come from a human donor with non-small cell lung cancer that progressed on radiotherapy plus ipilimumab.

This clone was recorded only once. The V and J genes are TRBV11-2 and TRBJ1-2; D is unresolved. This CDR3 comprises 12 residues. Trimming pared 3 bases from V and 1 base from J, leaving 3 bases between. Germline values: CDR1 SGHAT, CDR2 FQNNGV. DNA for the CDR3: TGTGCCAGCAGCTTTAATAACTATGGCTACACCTTC. As protein: CASSFNNYGYTF.

CDR3 nucleotides: TGTGCCAGCAGCCCCCTAGCCGGGACACCAACCAACTATGGCTACACCTTC. Translating it yields CASSPLAGTPTNYGYTF. The chain links TRBV7-6 to TRBJ1-2; possibly TRBD1 for D (6 bases). Germline CDR1 reads SGHVS; CDR2 reads FNYEAQ. The length of the CDR3 is 17 residues. The V gene lost 5 bases and the J gene lost 2 bases, with 21 bases spanning the gap. The full variable domain, rest sourced from reference TRBV7-6 and TRBJ1-2, is GAGVSQSPRYKVTKRGQDVALRCDPISGHVSLYWYRQALGQGPEFLTYFNYEAQQDKSGLPNDRFSAERPEGSISTLTIQRTEQRDSAMYRCASSPLAGTPTNYGYTFGSGTRLTVV.

This clone has only one observation. This chain joins TRBV4-1 and TRBJ2-2; unclear D gene. V gave up 0 bases and J gave up 5 bases, with 10 bases separating them. There are 15 residues in the CDR3. Germline V CDR1 and CDR2: MGHRA, YSYEKL. CDR3 sequence reads: CASSQELQVTGELFF. In DNA, the CDR3 is TGCGCCAGCAGCCAAGAGTTGCAGGTGACCGGGGAGCTGTTTTTT.

This sequence joins TRBV7-2 and TRBJ1-6, with 7 nucleotides matching TRBD1. The CDR3 length is 19 residues. Germline CDR1 is SGHTA and CDR2 is FQGNSA. With 3 bases clipped from V and 7 bases from J, the junction kept 18 bases outside the gene matches. The CDR3 loop is CASSLSRDRASLLNSPLHF. CDR3 nucleotide sequence: TGTGCCAGCAGCTTGAGCAGAGACAGGGCCTCGCTACTCAATTCACCCCTCCACTTT.

This clone was recorded once. V is TRBV7-2 and J is TRBJ1-4; D possibly corresponds to TRBD1 (5 bases). CDR3 length: 15 amino acids. Germline CDR1 SGHTA, CDR2 FQGNSA. V was clipped by 1 base and J by 8 bases, with 14 bases between them. The CDR3 reads CASSLGQGQWEKLFF. The CDR3 nucleotides are TGTGCCAGCAGCTTAGGCCAGGGCCAGTGGGAAAAACTGTTTTTT.

The CDR3 reads CATSRDRRDYSPLHF. The DNA for the CDR3 is TGTGCCACCAGCAGAGATAGGAGGGATTATTCACCCCTCCACTTT. This chain links TRBV15 with TRBJ1-6, with D unclear. The CDR3 extends over 15 amino acids. The germline CDR1 and CDR2 sequences are LNHNV and YYDKDF (reference sequence). Trimming shortened V by 0 bases and J by 8 bases, and 11 bases separated the two germline ends.

V is TRBV4-2 and J is TRBJ2-5, with 10 bases identical to TRBD1. Unmatched junction bases numbered 2, after V lost 1 base and J lost 3 bases. Germline assignment: CDR1 LGHNA and CDR2 YNFKEQ. The CDR3 extends over 15 amino acids. The CDR3 sequence is CASSQAGTGEETQYF. CDR3 in DNA: TGTGCCAGCAGCCAAGCCGGGACAGGGGAAGAGACCCAGTACTTC.

The chain combines TRBV5-4 with TRBJ1-1; 8 nucleotides line up with TRBD1. This CDR3 region has 13 residues. From germline, CDR1 is SGHNT and CDR2 YYREEE (reference sequence). J gave up 4 bases and V 6 bases, and 5 bases lay outside the gene matches. The CDR3 here is CASIKTGGTEAFF. CDR3 coding DNA: TGTGCCAGCATCAAAACAGGGGGCACTGAAGCTTTCTTT.

The CDR3: CASSLGWLADNYEQYF. In nucleotides, the CDR3 is TGTGCCAGCAGCTTAGGTTGGCTAGCGGATAATTACGAGCAGTACTTC. This chain links TRBV7-2 with TRBJ2-7; TRBD2 agrees at 7 bases. CDR1 SGHTA and CDR2 FQGNSA come from the germline V gene. The CDR3 totals 16 residues. Germline trimming cut 1 base from V and 4 bases from J; bases unmatched to any gene: 10.

The V and J genes are TRBV18 and TRBJ2-2; possibly TRBD1 for D (6 bases). Germline lookup yields CDR1 KGHSH and CDR2 LQKENI. The CDR3 is 16 residues long. Deletions cut 3 bases from V and 6 bases from J, with 17 bases between. As DNA, the CDR3 is TGTGCCAGCTCACCCAGAAGTATTCGGACAGCCGGGGAGCTGTTTTTT. Translated: CASSPRSIRTAGELFF.

This chain connects TRBV7-2 to TRBJ1-6; maybe TRBD1 (5 bases). The germline gives CDR1 SGHTA, CDR2 FQGNSA. The ends were cut back, 2 bases at V and 7 bases at J, with 9 bases in the middle. The CDR3 is 14 amino acids. The chain's CDR3 is CASSLYQGNSPLHF. The CDR3 DNA is TGTGCCAGCAGCTTATATCAGGGAAATTCACCCCTCCACTTT.